This T cell receptor (beta chain) comes out of a study of patients and donors after allogeneic stem cell transplantation. A few counts support this clonotype. V dropped 0 bases and J dropped 1 base, with 9 bases sitting between them. Germline V gene data show CDR1 as LGHNA and CDR2 as YSLEER. This CDR3 spans 16 amino acids. TCRdb re-analysed the RT-PCR reads in MiXCR, keeping a single row per CDR3 protein. The profile shows about 960,000 distinct CDR3 sequences, approximately 18% of them singletons. The sample comprised blood, either unsorted or a sorted T cell fraction (not recorded which). This chain uses TRBV4-3 with TRBJ2-2; D is unresolved. This TCR derives from a human donor who was either an allogeneic HSCT recipient or a stem cell or donor lymphocyte infusion donor (not recorded which). It is not recorded whose cells these are; they may come from a transplant donor. CDR3 nucleotides: TGCGCCAGCAGCCAAGATCTGAAGGGGAACACCGGGGAGCTGTTTTTT. Its translation: CASSQDLKGNTGELFF.